A selection of T cell receptor beta chains follows, all from one sample in a study of OX40 agonist ivuxolimab in advanced cancers. TCRdb's copy holds only in-frame clones and misses some; the assay was immunoSEQ multiplex PCR. The sample has around 94,000 clones, more than 90% seen once. Sample: CD4+ or CD8+ T cells sorted from blood, taken in a trial of the OX40 agonist ivuxolimab. Receptors were obtained from an adult with an advanced solid tumor such as melanoma, head and neck, liver or kidney cancer. Each CDR3 is given with its conserved first and last residue.

>TRBJ2-7|TRBV4-1
CASSPGLAAYEQYF
>TRBJ1-2|TRBV10-1
CASRQGSPTF
>TRBJ2-1|TRBV6-6
CATRDGFNEQFF
>TRBJ1-1|TRBV19
CATKDSALMSNTEAFF
>-|TRBV7-9
CASSYRDRGHEQYF
>TRBJ1-1|TRBV5-6
CASSRGLGAEAFF
>TRBJ2-2|TRBV19
CASSPRGITNTGELFF
>TRBJ2-5|TRBV7-7
CASSPGLKETQYF
>TRBJ1-4|TRBV5-1
CASSLAPGMGEKLFF
>TRBJ1-2|TRBV11-2
CASSWGPLGNYGYTF
>TRBJ2-7|TRBV19
CASESLQGEQYF
>TRBJ2-5|TRBV4-1
CASSQGDRGLEETQYF
>TRBJ1-6|TRBV7-8
CASSLGGSNSPLHF
>TRBJ1-1|TRBV7-9
CASSLFYRNTEAFF